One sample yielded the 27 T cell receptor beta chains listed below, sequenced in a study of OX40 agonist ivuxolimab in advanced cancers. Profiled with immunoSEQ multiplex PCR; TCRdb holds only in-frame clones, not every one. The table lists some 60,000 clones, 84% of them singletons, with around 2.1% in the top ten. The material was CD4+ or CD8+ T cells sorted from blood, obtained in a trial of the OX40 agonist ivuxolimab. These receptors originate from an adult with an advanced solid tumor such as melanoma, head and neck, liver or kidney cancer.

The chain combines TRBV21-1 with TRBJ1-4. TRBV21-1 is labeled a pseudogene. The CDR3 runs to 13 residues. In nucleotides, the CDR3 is TGTGCCAGCAGCCCCCGGTCGAGGGAAAAACTGTTTTTT. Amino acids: CASSPRSREKLFF.

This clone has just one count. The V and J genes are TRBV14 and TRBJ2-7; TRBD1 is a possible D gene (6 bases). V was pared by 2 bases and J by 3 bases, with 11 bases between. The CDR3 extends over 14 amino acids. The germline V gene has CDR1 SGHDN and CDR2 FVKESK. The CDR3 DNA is TGTGCCAGCAGCCAATATGTAGGGGGCTACGAGCAGTACTTC. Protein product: CASSQYVGGYEQYF.

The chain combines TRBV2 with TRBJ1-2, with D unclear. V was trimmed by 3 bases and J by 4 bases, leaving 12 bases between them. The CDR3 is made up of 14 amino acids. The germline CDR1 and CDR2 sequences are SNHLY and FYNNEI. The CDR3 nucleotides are TGTGCCAGCAGTGAGGGCCGCTCAGTCTATGGCTACACCTTC. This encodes CASSEGRSVYGYTF.

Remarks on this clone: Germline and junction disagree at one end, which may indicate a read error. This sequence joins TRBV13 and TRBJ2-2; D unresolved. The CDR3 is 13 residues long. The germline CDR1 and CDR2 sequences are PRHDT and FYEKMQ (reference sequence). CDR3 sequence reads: CASSLGGPGELFF. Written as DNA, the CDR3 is TGTGCCAGCAGCCTAGGCGGACCCGGGGAGCTGTTTTTT.

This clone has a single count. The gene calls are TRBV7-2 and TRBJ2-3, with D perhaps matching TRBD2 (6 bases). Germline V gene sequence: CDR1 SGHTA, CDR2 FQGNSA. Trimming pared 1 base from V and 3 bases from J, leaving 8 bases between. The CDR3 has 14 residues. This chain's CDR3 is CASSLERGTDTQYF. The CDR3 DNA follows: TGTGCCAGCAGCTTAGAACGGGGGACAGATACGCAGTATTTT.

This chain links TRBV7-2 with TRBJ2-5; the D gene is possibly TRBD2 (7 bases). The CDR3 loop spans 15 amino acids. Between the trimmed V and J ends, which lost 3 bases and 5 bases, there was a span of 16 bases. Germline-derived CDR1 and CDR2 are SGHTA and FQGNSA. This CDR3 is CASSFAGGPYETQYF. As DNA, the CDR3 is TGTGCCAGCAGCTTCGCCGGGGGGCCATATGAGACCCAGTACTTC.

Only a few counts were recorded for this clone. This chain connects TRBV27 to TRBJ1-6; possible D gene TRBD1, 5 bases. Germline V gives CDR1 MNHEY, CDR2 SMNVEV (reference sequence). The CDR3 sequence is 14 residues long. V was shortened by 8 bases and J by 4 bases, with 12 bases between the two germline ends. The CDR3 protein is CASSSGLYNSPLHF. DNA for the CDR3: TGTGCCAGCTCCTCGGGGCTGTATAATTCACCCCTCCACTTT.

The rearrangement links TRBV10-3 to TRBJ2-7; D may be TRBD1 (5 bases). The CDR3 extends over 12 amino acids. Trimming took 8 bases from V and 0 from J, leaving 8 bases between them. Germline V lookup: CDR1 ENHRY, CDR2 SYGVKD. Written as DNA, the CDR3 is TGTGCCATCGGGGCCATCTCCTACGAGCAGTACTTC. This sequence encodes CAIGAISYEQYF.

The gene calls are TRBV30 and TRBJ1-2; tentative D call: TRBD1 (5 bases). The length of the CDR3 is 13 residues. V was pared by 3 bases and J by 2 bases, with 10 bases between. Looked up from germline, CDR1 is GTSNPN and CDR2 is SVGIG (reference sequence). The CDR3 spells CAWRGGRNYGYTF. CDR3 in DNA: TGTGCCTGGAGGGGGGGACGGAACTATGGCTACACCTTC.

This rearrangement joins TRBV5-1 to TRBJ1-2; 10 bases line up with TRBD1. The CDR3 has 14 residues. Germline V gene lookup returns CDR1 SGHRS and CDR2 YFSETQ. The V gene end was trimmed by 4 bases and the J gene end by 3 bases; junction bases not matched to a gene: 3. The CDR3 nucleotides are TGCGCCAGCAGCCGACAGGGGGCGGACTATGGCTACACCTTC. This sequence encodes CASSRQGADYGYTF.

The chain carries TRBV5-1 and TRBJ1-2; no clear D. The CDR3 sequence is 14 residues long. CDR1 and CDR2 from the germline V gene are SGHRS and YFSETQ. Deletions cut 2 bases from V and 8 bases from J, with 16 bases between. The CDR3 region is CASSFDGPPGGYTF. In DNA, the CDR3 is TGCGCCAGCAGCTTCGACGGCCCGCCTGGCGGCTACACCTTC.

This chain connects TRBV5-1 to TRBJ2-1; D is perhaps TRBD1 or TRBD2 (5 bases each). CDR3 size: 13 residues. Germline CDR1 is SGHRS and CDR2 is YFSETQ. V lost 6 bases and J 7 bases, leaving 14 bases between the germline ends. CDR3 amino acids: CASTPEWGNEQFF. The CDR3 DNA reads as TGCGCCAGCACTCCCGAGTGGGGGAATGAGCAGTTCTTC.

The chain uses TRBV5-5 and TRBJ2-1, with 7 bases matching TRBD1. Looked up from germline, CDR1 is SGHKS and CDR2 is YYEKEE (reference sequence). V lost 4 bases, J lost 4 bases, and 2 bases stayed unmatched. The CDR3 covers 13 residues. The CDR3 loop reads CASSLGQYNEQFF. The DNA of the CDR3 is TGTGCCAGCAGCCTGGGACAGTACAATGAGCAGTTCTTC.

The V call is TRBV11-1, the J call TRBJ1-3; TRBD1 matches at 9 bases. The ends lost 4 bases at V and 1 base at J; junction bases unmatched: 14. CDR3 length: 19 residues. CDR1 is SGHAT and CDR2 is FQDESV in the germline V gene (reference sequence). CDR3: CASSSPPGQGTGSGNTIYF. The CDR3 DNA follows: TGTGCCAGCAGCTCACCTCCGGGACAGGGAACTGGTTCTGGAAACACCATATATTTT.

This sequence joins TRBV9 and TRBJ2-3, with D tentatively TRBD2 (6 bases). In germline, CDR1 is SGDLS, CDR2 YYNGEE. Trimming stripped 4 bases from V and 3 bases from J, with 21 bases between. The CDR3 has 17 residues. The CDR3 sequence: CASSPRVGGRATDTQYF. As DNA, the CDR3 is TGTGCCAGCAGCCCCCGAGTCGGAGGGAGAGCAACAGATACGCAGTATTTT.

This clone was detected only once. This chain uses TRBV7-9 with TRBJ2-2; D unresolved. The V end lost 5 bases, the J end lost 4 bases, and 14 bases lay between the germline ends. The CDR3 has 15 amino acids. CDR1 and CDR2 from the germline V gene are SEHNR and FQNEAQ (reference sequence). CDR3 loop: CASSRAVPLTGELFF. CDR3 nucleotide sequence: TGTGCCAGCAGCCGCGCGGTGCCCCTCACCGGGGAGCTGTTTTTT.

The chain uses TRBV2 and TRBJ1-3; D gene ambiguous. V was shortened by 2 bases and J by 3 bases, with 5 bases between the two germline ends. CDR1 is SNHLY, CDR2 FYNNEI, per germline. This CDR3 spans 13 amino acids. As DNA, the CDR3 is TGTGCCAGCAGTGAAACGTTTGGAAACACCATATATTTT. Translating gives CASSETFGNTIYF.

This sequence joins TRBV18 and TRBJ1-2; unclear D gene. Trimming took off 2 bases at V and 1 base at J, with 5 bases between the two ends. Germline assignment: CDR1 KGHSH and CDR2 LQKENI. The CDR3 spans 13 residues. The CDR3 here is CASSPESNYGYTF. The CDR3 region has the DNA TGTGCCAGCTCACCAGAGAGTAACTATGGCTACACCTTC.

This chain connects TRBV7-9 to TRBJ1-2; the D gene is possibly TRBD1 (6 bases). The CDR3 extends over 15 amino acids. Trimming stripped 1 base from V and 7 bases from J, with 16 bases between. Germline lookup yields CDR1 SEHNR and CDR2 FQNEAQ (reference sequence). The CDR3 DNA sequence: TGTGCCAGCAGCTTAGGAGGGGGGACCCCTGGTGGCTACACCTTC. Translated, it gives CASSLGGGTPGGYTF.

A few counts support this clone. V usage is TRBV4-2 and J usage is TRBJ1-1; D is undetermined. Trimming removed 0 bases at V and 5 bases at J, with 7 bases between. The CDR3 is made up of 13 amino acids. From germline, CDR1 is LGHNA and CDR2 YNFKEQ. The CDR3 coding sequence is TGTGCCAGCAGCCAAGATCGATGGACTGAAGCTTTCTTT. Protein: CASSQDRWTEAFF.

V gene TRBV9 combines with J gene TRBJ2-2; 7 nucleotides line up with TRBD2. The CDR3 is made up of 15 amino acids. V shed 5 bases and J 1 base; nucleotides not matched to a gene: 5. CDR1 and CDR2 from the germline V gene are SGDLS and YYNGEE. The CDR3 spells CASSPGTMNTGELFF. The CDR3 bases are TGTGCCAGCAGTCCCGGGACTATGAACACCGGGGAGCTGTTTTTT.

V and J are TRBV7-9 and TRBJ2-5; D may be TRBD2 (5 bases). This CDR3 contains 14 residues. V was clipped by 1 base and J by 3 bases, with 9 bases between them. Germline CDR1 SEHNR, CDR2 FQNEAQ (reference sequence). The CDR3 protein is CASSLGEIEETQYF. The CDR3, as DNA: TGTGCCAGCAGCTTAGGGGAGATAGAAGAGACCCAGTACTTC.

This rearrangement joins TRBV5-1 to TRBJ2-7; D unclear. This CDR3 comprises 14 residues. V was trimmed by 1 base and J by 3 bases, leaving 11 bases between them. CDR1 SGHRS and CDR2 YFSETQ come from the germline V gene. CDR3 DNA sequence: TGCGCCAGCAGCTTGACCCCCGGCAGCTACGAGCAGTACTTC. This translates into CASSLTPGSYEQYF. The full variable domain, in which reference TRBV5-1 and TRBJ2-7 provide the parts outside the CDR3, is KAGVTQTPRYLIKTRGQQVTLSCSPISGHRSVSWYQQTPGQGLQFLFEYFSETQRNKGNFPGRFSGRQFSNSRSEMNVSTLELGDSALYLCASSLTPGSYEQYFGPGTRLTVT.

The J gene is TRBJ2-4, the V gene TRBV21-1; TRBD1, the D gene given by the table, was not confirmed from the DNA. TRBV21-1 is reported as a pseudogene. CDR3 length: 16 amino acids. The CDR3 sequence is CASSKGAYGSKNIQYF. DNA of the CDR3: TGTGCCAGCAGCAAAGGGGCTTACGGATCCAAAAACATTCAGTACTTC.

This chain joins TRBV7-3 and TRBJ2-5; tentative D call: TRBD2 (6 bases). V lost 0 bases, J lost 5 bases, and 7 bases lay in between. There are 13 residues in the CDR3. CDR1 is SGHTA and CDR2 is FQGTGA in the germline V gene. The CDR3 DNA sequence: TGTGCCAGCAGCTTAACCCGGGGGGAGACCCAGTACTTC. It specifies CASSLTRGETQYF.

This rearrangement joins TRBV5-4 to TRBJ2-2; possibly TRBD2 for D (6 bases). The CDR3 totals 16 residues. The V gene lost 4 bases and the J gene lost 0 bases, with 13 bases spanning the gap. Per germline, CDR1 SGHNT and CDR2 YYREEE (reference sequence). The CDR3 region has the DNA TGTGCCAGCAGCCCCCGCTGGGGGGCGAACACCGGGGAGCTGTTTTTT. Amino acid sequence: CASSPRWGANTGELFF.

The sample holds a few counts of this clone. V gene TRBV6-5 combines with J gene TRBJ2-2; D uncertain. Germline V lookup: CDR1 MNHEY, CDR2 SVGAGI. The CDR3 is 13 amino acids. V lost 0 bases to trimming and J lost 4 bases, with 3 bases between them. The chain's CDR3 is CASSYSFTGELFF. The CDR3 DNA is TGTGCCAGCAGTTACTCGTTCACCGGGGAGCTGTTTTTT.